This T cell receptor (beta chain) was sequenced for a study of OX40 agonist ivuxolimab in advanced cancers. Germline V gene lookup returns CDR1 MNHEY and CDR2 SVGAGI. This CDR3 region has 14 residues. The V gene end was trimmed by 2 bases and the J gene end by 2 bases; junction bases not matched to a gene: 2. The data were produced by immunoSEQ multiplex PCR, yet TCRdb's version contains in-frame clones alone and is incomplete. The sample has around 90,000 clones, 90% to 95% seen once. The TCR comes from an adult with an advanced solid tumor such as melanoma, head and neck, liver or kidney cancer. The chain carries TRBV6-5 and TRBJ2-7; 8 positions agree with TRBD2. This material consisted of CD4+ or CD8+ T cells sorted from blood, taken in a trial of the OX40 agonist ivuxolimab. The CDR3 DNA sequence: TGTGCCAGCAGTTACGAGGGACTAGCCTACGAGCAGTACTTC. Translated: CASSYEGLAYEQYF.